What follows are 20 T cell receptor beta chains derived from one specimen sequenced in a study of blood T cell repertoires in COVID-19. Using immunoSEQ multiplex PCR, the repertoire was profiled, and TCRdb retains in-frame clones only, with some absent. The top ten hold around 7% of the sample, which has over 150,000 clones, over 80% seen once. The source material was peripheral blood. These TCRs come from a middle-aged woman with COVID-19, enrolled during active disease.

J is TRBJ2-1 and V is TRBV14; D uncertain. This CDR3 is built from 13 residues. Germline-derived CDR1 and CDR2 are SGHDN and FVKESK. Trimming took off 4 bases at V and 6 bases at J, with 10 bases between the two ends. CDR3 DNA: TGTGCCAGCAGCCGAGAAACAATCAATGAGCAGTTCTTC. Its protein product is CASSRETINEQFF. Full variable domain (rest looked up from reference TRBV14 and TRBJ2-1): EAGVTQFPSHSVIEKGQTVTLRCDPISGHDNLYWYRRVMGKEIKFLLHFVKESKQDESGMPNNRFLAERTGGTYSTLKVQPAELEDSGVYFCASSRETINEQFFGPGTRLTVL.

This chain uses TRBV24-1 with TRBJ1-3, with no clear D. V dropped 7 bases and J dropped 0 bases, with 15 bases sitting between them. The CDR3 has 16 residues. Germline CDR1 reads KGHDR; CDR2 reads SFDVKD. In DNA form, the CDR3 reads TGTGCCACCAGCGGGTTCCGACCTCGCTCTGGAAACACCATATATTTT. It is translated as CATSGFRPRSGNTIYF.

This clone was counted once. The chain uses TRBV6-5 and TRBJ1-2; 7 nucleotides match TRBD1. Germline V gene data show CDR1 as MNHEY and CDR2 as SVGAGI. The CDR3 runs to 13 residues. V lost 6 bases, J lost 5 bases, and 6 bases stayed unmatched. CDR3 in amino acids: CASRGTVAYGYTF. CDR3 DNA sequence: TGTGCCAGCAGGGGGACAGTGGCGTATGGCTACACCTTC.

The chain carries TRBV6-6 and TRBJ1-2; D gene ambiguous. From germline, CDR1 is MNHNY and CDR2 SVGAGI (reference sequence). Between the trimmed V and J ends, which lost 0 bases and 7 bases, there was a span of 18 bases. This CDR3 comprises 16 residues. The CDR3 is CASSYSVRGSESGYTF. The CDR3 nucleotides are TGTGCCAGCAGTTACTCGGTGCGGGGAAGTGAGAGTGGCTACACCTTC.

The chain joins TRBV6-5 to TRBJ2-3; D remains ambiguous. Per the germline V gene, CDR1 is MNHEY and CDR2 is SVGAGI. Between the trimmed V and J ends, which lost 0 bases and 0 bases, there was a span of 10 bases. This CDR3 contains 16 residues. The CDR3 coding sequence is TGTGCCAGCAGTTACTCGATTTTCGGGAGCACAGATACGCAGTATTTT. The encoded protein is CASSYSIFGSTDTQYF.

This clone occurred once. This chain links TRBV6-4 with TRBJ1-5, with a possible D match to TRBD1 (6 bases). V gave up 3 bases and J gave up 3 bases, with 15 bases separating them. Looked up from germline, CDR1 is MRHNA and CDR2 is SNTAGT. The CDR3 sequence is 16 residues long. The CDR3 DNA reads as TGTGCCAGCAGTGAACAGGGATTTACTGCCAATCAGCCCCAGCATTTT. Protein: CASSEQGFTANQPQHF.

The chain joins TRBV5-6 to TRBJ1-2; 9 bases are a match to TRBD1. The CDR3 consists of 14 residues. Germline V gene sequence: CDR1 SGHDT, CDR2 YYEEEE. Trimming cost V 4 bases and J 7 bases; bases outside gene matches: 8. The CDR3 DNA is TGTGCCAGCAGCCCGGGACAGGGATATGGTGGCTACACCTTC. It codes for CASSPGQGYGGYTF.

This clone has just one count. The chain couples TRBV6-5 to TRBJ1-1; D is unclear. Germline V gives CDR1 MNHEY, CDR2 SVGAGI. V lost 7 bases and J 9 bases, leaving 12 bases between the germline ends. The CDR3 length is 11 residues. CDR3 loop: CASTYLGKAFF. CDR3 bases: TGTGCCAGCACCTACTTGGGCAAAGCTTTCTTT.

This chain uses TRBV9 with TRBJ1-2, with a weak D call TRBD1 (5 bases). The CDR3 extends over 12 amino acids. Trimming left V 5 bases short and J 4 bases short, with 9 bases between. Germline CDR1 is SGDLS and CDR2 is YYNGEE. The CDR3 region has the DNA TGTGCCAGCAGAGACAGTACCTATGGCTACACCTTC. Translated: CASRDSTYGYTF.

The sample holds a few counts of this clone. The chain joins TRBV9 to TRBJ1-1; D is undetermined. Between the trimmed V and J ends, which lost 4 bases and 1 base, there was a span of 8 bases. Germline V CDR1 and CDR2: SGDLS, YYNGEE. The CDR3 runs 13 residues. CDR3 DNA sequence: TGTGCCAGCAGCCCCCACGGGAACACTGAAGCTTTCTTT. It codes for CASSPHGNTEAFF.

The chain employs TRBV7-2 and TRBJ1-4, with a weak D call TRBD1 (5 bases). This CDR3 is 16 amino acids long. V gave up 0 bases and J gave up 8 bases, with 16 bases separating them. Germline CDR1 SGHTA, CDR2 FQGNSA. CDR3 amino acids: CASSLAFGYGGEKLFF. CDR3 nucleotides: TGTGCCAGCAGCTTAGCCTTTGGGTACGGGGGGGAAAAACTGTTTTTT.

The chain carries TRBV5-1 and TRBJ1-1, with D uncertain. V was cut by 5 bases and J by 0 bases, with 14 bases left in between. The CDR3 loop spans 15 amino acids. CDR1 SGHRS and CDR2 YFSETQ come from the germline V gene. The CDR3 sequence: CASSPGHGLNTEAFF. The CDR3, as DNA: TGCGCCAGCAGTCCAGGTCACGGATTGAACACTGAAGCTTTCTTT.

This chain joins TRBV11-3 and TRBJ1-3; 9 positions agree with TRBD1. The CDR3 contains 16 residues. Germline lookup yields CDR1 SGHNT and CDR2 YENEEA. V shed 5 bases and J 0 bases; nucleotides not matched to a gene: 5. The CDR3 region is CASSAGTGLSGNTIYF. The CDR3 DNA is TGTGCCAGCAGCGCCGGGACAGGGCTCTCTGGAAACACCATATATTTT.

The V gene is TRBV5-1, the J gene TRBJ2-1; a weak D match, TRBD1 (5 bases). Deletions cut 3 bases from V and 6 bases from J, with 10 bases between. Germline CDR1 reads SGHRS; CDR2 reads YFSETQ. CDR3 size: 13 residues. The DNA for the CDR3 is TGCGCCAGCAGCTGGGGCATCGGCAATGAGCAGTTCTTC. Protein sequence: CASSWGIGNEQFF.

The chain joins TRBV10-1 to TRBJ2-1, with unresolved D. The CDR3 length is 13 residues. The germline V gene encodes CDR1 WNHNN and CDR2 SYGVQD (reference sequence). Trimming took 7 bases from V and 0 from J, leaving 7 bases between them. CDR3 nucleotide sequence: TGCGCCAGCAATCCCGGCTCCTACAATGAGCAGTTCTTC. It encodes CASNPGSYNEQFF.

The table lists this clone with a count of one. The chain combines TRBV6-5 with TRBJ1-5; D not resolved. Trimming shortened V by 0 bases and J by 6 bases, and 9 bases separated the two germline ends. Germline lookup yields CDR1 MNHEY and CDR2 SVGAGI. The CDR3 is made up of 14 amino acids. CDR3 loop: CASSYSEGAQPQHF. The CDR3 nucleotides are TGTGCCAGCAGTTACTCGGAGGGAGCTCAGCCCCAGCATTTT.

The chain links TRBV5-6 to TRBJ2-7, with TRBD2 matching over 7 bases. This CDR3 has 13 residues. V was clipped by 0 bases and J by 4 bases; unmatched bases: 1. Germline CDR1 reads SGHDT; CDR2 reads YYEEEE. The CDR3 DNA sequence: TGTGCCAGCAGCTTGGACGGGGGGTACGAGCAGTACTTC. Its translation is CASSLDGGYEQYF.

The chain joins TRBV7-6 to TRBJ2-1; 8 positions agree with TRBD2. CDR3 length: 15 amino acids. The V gene end was trimmed by 2 bases and the J gene end by 2 bases; junction bases not matched to a gene: 2. Germline V gene lookup returns CDR1 SGHVS and CDR2 FNYEAQ. The CDR3 here is CASSLSGGAYNEQFF. DNA of the CDR3: TGTGCCAGCAGCTTAAGCGGGGGCGCCTACAATGAGCAGTTCTTC. The complete variable domain, with remaining parts taken from reference TRBV7-6 and TRBJ2-1, reads GAGVSQSPRYKVTKRGQDVALRCDPISGHVSLYWYRQALGQGPEFLTYFNYEAQQDKSGLPNDRFSAERPEGSISTLTIQRTEQRDSAMYRCASSLSGGAYNEQFFGPGTRLTVL.

The chain joins TRBV5-1 to TRBJ2-7; 8 nucleotides match TRBD1. J lost 3 bases, V lost 2 bases, and 4 bases had no gene match. Per germline, CDR1 SGHRS and CDR2 YFSETQ. This CDR3 spans 14 amino acids. CDR3 DNA sequence: TGCGCCAGCAGCTTAGGACAGGGAGGCTACGAGCAGTACTTC. Its translation is CASSLGQGGYEQYF. The whole variable domain, filled in from reference TRBV5-1 and TRBJ2-7, reads KAGVTQTPRYLIKTRGQQVTLSCSPISGHRSVSWYQQTPGQGLQFLFEYFSETQRNKGNFPGRFSGRQFSNSRSEMNVSTLELGDSALYLCASSLGQGGYEQYFGPGTRLTVT.

The chain is built from TRBV7-8 and TRBJ2-2, with 11 bases that match TRBD2. V shed 10 bases and J 0 bases; nucleotides not matched to a gene: 7. The CDR3 length is 16 residues. Germline CDR1 is SGHVS and CDR2 is FQNEAQ. This chain's CDR3 is CANWTSGYANTGELFF. The CDR3 DNA sequence: TGTGCCAACTGGACTAGCGGGTACGCGAACACCGGGGAGCTGTTTTTT.